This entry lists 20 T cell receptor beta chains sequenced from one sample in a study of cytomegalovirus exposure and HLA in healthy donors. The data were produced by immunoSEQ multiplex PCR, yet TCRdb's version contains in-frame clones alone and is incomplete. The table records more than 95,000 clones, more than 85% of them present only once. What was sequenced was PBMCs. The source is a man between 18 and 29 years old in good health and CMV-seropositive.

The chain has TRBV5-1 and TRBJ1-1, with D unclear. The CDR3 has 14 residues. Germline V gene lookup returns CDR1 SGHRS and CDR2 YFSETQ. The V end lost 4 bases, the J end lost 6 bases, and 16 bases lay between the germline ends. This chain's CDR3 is CASSLGGGRPEAFF. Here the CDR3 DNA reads TGCGCCAGCAGCCTCGGAGGTGGCCGCCCTGAAGCTTTCTTT.

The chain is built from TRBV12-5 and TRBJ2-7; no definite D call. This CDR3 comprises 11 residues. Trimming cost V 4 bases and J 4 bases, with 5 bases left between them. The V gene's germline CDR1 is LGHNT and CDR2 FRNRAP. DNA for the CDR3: TGTGCTAGTGGTTCCGGTTACGAGCAGTACTTC. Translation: CASGSGYEQYF.

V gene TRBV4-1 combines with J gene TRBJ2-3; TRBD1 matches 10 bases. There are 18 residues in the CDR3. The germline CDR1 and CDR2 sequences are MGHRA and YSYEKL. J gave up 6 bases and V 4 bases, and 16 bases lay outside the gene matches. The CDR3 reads CASSPFLPGQGSVDTQYF. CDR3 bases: TGCGCCAGCAGCCCCTTCTTACCGGGACAGGGGAGCGTGGATACGCAGTATTTT.

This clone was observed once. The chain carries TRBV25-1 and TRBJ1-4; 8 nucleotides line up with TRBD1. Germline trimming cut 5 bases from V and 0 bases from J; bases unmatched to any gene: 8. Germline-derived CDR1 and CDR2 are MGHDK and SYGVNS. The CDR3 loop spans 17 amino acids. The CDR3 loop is CASSPVTGAATNEKLFF. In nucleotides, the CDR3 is TGTGCCAGCAGTCCGGTGACAGGGGCGGCAACTAATGAAAAACTGTTTTTT. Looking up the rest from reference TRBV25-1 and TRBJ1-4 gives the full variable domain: EADIYQTPRYLVIGTGKKITLECSQTMGHDKMYWYQQDPGMELHLIHYSYGVNSTEKGDLSSESTVSRIRTEHFPLTLESARPSHTSQYLCASSPVTGAATNEKLFFGSGTQLSVL.

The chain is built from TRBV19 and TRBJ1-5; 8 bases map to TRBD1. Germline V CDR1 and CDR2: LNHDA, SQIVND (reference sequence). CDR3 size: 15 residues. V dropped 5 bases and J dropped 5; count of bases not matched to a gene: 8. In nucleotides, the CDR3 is TGTGCCAGTAGTCCCCTGGGACAGGCCCATCAGCCCCAGCATTTT. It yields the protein CASSPLGQAHQPQHF.

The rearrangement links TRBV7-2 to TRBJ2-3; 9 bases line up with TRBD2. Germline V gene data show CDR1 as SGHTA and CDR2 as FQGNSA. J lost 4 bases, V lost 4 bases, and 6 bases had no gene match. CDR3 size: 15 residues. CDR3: CASSSGLAFSDTQYF. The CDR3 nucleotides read TGTGCCAGCAGCTCTGGACTAGCGTTTTCAGATACGCAGTATTTT.

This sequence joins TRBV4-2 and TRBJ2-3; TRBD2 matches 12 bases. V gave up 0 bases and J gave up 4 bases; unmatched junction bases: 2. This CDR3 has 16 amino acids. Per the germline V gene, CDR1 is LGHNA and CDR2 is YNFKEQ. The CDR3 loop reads CASSQDLAGGADTQYF. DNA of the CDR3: TGTGCCAGCAGCCAAGACCTAGCGGGGGGGGCAGATACGCAGTATTTT.

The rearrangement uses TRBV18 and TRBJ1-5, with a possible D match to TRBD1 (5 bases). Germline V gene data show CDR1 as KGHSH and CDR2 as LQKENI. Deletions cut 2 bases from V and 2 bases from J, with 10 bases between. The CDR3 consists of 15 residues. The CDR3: CASSPAGVGNQPQHF. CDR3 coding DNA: TGTGCCAGCTCACCAGCGGGGGTCGGCAATCAGCCCCAGCATTTT.

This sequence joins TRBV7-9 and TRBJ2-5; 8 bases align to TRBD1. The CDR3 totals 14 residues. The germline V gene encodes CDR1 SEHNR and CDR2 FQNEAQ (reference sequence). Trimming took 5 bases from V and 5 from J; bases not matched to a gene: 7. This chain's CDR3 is CASSPQGAQETQYF. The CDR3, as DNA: TGTGCCAGCAGCCCCCAGGGGGCTCAGGAGACCCAGTACTTC.

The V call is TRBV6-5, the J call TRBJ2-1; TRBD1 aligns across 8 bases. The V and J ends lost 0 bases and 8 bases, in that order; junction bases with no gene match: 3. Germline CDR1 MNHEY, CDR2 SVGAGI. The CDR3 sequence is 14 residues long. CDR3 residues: CASSYSPRGHEQFF. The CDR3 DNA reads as TGTGCCAGCAGTTACTCTCCCAGGGGGCATGAGCAGTTCTTC.

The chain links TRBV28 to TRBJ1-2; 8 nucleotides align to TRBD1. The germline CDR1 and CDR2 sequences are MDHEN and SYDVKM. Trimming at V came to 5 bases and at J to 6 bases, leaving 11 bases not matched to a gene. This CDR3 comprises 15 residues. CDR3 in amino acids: CASSPLDREVDGYTF. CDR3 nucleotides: TGTGCCAGCAGTCCCCTGGACAGGGAAGTGGATGGCTACACCTTC.

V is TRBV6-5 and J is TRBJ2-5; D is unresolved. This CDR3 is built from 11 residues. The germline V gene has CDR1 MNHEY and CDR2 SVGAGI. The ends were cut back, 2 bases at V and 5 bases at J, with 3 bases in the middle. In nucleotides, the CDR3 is TGTGCCAGCAGTTACAGCGAGACCCAGTACTTC. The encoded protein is CASSYSETQYF.

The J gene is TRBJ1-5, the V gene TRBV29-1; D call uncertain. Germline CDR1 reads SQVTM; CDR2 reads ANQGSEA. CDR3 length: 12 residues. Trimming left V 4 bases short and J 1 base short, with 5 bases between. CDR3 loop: CSVGQSNQPQHF. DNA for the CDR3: TGCAGCGTTGGCCAGAGCAATCAGCCCCAGCATTTT.

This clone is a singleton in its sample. DNA for the CDR3: TGTGCCAGTAGTTTAACTCCCTGGGAGACCCAGTACTTC. This gives the protein CASSLTPWETQYF. The chain couples TRBV19 to TRBJ2-5; no firm D call. The CDR3 length is 13 residues. V lost 5 bases to trimming and J lost 5 bases, with 12 bases between them. Germline values: CDR1 LNHDA, CDR2 SQIVND (reference sequence).

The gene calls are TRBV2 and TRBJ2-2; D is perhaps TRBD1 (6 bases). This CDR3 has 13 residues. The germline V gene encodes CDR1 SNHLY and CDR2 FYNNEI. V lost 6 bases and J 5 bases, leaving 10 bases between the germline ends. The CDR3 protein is CASRGTGTGELFF. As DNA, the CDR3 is TGTGCCAGCAGGGGTACAGGGACCGGGGAGCTGTTTTTT.

The CDR3: CASSQGQGRGELFF. In DNA form, the CDR3 reads TGTGCCAGCAGCCAGGGACAGGGTCGCGGGGAGCTGTTTTTT. The V and J genes are TRBV5-4 and TRBJ2-2; TRBD1 matches at 9 bases. CDR1 is SGHNT and CDR2 is YYREEE in the germline V gene (reference sequence). V lost 4 bases, J lost 7 bases, and 5 bases stayed unmatched. CDR3 size: 14 residues. Full variable domain (rest looked up from reference TRBV5-4 and TRBJ2-2): ETGVTQSPTHLIKTRGQQVTLRCSSQSGHNTVSWYQQALGQGPQFIFQYYREEENGRGNFPPRFSGLQFPNYSSELNVNALELDDSALYLCASSQGQGRGELFFGEGSRLTVL.

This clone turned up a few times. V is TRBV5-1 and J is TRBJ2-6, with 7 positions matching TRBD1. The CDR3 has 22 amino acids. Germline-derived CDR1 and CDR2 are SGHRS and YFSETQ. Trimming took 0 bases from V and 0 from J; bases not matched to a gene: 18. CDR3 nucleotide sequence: TGCGCCAGCAGCTTGGCGAAACAGGGGCCAGAATCCCCCAGCTCTGGGGCCAACGTCCTGACTTTC. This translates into CASSLAKQGPESPSSGANVLTF.

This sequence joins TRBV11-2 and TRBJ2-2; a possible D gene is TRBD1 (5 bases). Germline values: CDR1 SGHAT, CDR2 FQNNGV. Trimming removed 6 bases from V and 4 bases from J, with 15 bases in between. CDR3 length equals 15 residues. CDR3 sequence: CASSRRGLGTGELFF. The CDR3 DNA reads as TGTGCCAGCAGTCGTAGGGGATTGGGCACCGGGGAGCTGTTTTTT. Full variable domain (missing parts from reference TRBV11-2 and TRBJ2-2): EAGVAQSPRYKIIEKRQSVAFWCNPISGHATLYWYQQILGQGPKLLIQFQNNGVVDDSQLPKDRFSAERLKGVDSTLKIQPAKLEDSAVYLCASSRRGLGTGELFFGEGSRLTVL.

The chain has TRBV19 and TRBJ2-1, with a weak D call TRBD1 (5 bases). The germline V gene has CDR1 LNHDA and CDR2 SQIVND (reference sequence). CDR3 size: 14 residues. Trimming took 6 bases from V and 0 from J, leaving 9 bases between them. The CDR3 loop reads CASSTGSSYNEQFF. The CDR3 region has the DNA TGTGCCAGTAGCACAGGCAGCTCCTACAATGAGCAGTTCTTC.

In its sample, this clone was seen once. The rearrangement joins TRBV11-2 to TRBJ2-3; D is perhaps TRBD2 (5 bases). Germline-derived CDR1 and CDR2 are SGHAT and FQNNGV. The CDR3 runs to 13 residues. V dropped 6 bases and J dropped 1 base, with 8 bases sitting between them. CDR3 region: CASRDFRTDTQYF. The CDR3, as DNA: TGTGCCAGCAGGGACTTTCGCACAGATACGCAGTATTTT.